This TCR beta chain emerged from a study of T cell repertoires in cytomegalovirus infection. Study in general: Recently identified HLA-C-restricted CMV epitopes were used, and well-studied HLA-B-restricted CMV epitopes were used as well. In public TCR beta signatures, there were indications of both CMV infection and matching HLA type. Overall study findings and caveats: Cumulative public TCR beta family frequency identified CMV carriers with the relevant HLA. HLA-C-restricted, CMV-specific TCR beta clonotypes were dominant ex vivo.

As to this clonotype: The antigen is not known.

The CDR3 totals 14 residues. The J segment lost 5 bases and the V segment lost 1 base, leaving 2 bases of the junction unmatched. CDR1 is MGHRA, CDR2 YSYEKL, per germline. TCRdb re-derived calls from the reads in MiXCR, one entry per CDR3 protein. The table has 600,000 to 700,000 distinct CDR3 sequences, 33% seen once. The sample here was cultured PBMCs, taken from culture after CMV antigen stimulation. This chain uses TRBV4-1 with TRBJ2-5; the match to TRBD2 covers 9 bases. This TCR was sampled from a human donor in good health (CMV status not recorded). Some clones in this sample may be carry-over from other donors' samples. CDR3 in DNA: TGCGCCAGCAGCCAAGCTAGCGGGGAGGAGACCCAGTACTTC. This gives the protein CASSQASGEETQYF.